This T cell receptor (beta chain) was identified in a study of blood T cell repertoires in COVID-19. On the study more broadly: Samples taken during acute and convalescent COVID-19 were collected in the United States, Italy and Spain. T cells, B-cell-depleted T cells, or PBMCs provided the cDNA or gDNA that served as material.

Germline CDR1 and CDR2: SGDLS and YYNGEE. The CDR3 is 15 residues long. Trimming took 0 bases from V and 2 from J, leaving 11 bases between them. In the authors' workflow: From reference gene primer amplification, estimates of nucleated cell counts were derived. Generated by immunoSEQ multiplex PCR, the TCRdb table keeps only in-frame clones and is missing some. That table gives V, J and clone size, and the DNA gave D and trimming. The table records 100,000 or so clones, about 76% of them present only once. The source material was peripheral blood. This clonotype was sampled from an elderly man with acute or convalescent COVID-19. The chain has TRBV9 and TRBJ2-5; D perhaps matches TRBD2 (6 bases). The CDR3 sequence: CASSVEWGTQETQYF. The CDR3 DNA is TGTGCCAGCAGCGTAGAATGGGGGACTCAAGAGACCCAGTACTTC.